This T cell receptor (beta chain) comes out of a study of CD8 T cells in Susac syndrome. The RNA input was about 0.45 to 1 ug, and it was reverse transcribed with random hexamers. The amplification used immunoSEQ multiplex PCR on TCR beta CDR3; it spanned 54 Vbeta and 13 Jbeta. TCRdb re-analysed the immunoSEQ multiplex PCR reads in MiXCR, keeping a single row per CDR3 protein. The sample yields some 300,000 distinct CDR3 sequences, approximately 85% seen once. In blood CD8+ and CD4+ T cells, TCR beta underwent sequencing. Comments on this clonotype: The antigen is undetermined.

Study-level findings and limits: It was acknowledged by the study that relatively few individuals were included in its TCR sequencing and HLA analysis.

Losses at the gene ends were 3 bases for V and 2 bases for J; bases not matched to a gene: 11. The CDR3 runs to 17 residues. Germline CDR1 and CDR2: WNHNN and SYGVQD (reference sequence). The TCR was taken from a human donor with multiple sclerosis. Sequenced material: CD8+ T cells from PBMCs. The chain recombines TRBV10-1 with TRBJ2-5; 8 nucleotides agree with TRBD2. CDR3 loop: CASSDGLASRGQETQYF. CDR3 sequence (DNA): TGCGCCAGCAGTGACGGACTAGCAAGTCGGGGGCAAGAGACCCAGTACTTC.